These 22 T cell receptor beta chains share one sample of origin, sequenced in a study of OX40 agonist ivuxolimab in advanced cancers. Measured with immunoSEQ multiplex PCR; TCRdb has only the in-frame clones, and not every one. The repertoire holds about 28,000 clones, with about 85% as singletons. Source: CD4+ or CD8+ T cells sorted from blood, taken in a trial of the OX40 agonist ivuxolimab. These receptors all stem from an adult with an advanced solid tumor such as melanoma, head and neck, liver or kidney cancer.

The rearrangement joins TRBV4-1 to TRBJ2-7; D possibly corresponds to TRBD2 (5 bases). Germline V gene sequence: CDR1 MGHRA, CDR2 YSYEKL. V lost 1 base and J lost 4, with 8 bases in between. The CDR3 spans 13 residues. The CDR3 DNA reads as TGCGCCAGCAGCCAAGGAGGGTCGTACGAGCAGTACTTC. Translation: CASSQGGSYEQYF.

The CDR3 DNA reads as TGTGCCAGCAGTTACCGGCTAGCGGCCCTTGGGGCGTACGAGCAGTACTTC. Amino acids: CASSYRLAALGAYEQYF. The V and J genes are TRBV27 and TRBJ2-7; TRBD2 matches at 7 bases. V gave up 4 bases and J gave up 4 bases; unmatched junction bases: 16. The CDR3 is 17 residues long. CDR1 is MNHEY, CDR2 SMNVEV, per germline (reference sequence).

This clone was seen only a few times. The J gene is TRBJ2-7, the V gene TRBV7-9, with unresolved D. The CDR3 extends over 12 amino acids. Trimming stripped 3 bases from V and 3 bases from J, with 6 bases between. The germline V gene has CDR1 SEHNR and CDR2 FQNEAQ (reference sequence). The CDR3 reads CASSFGNYEQYF. The CDR3 bases are TGTGCCAGCAGCTTTGGGAACTACGAGCAGTACTTC.

The chain combines TRBV11-3 with TRBJ1-1, with TRBD1 matching over 9 bases. V was pared by 5 bases and J by 0 bases, with 16 bases of the junction left unmatched. The CDR3 loop spans 19 amino acids. The germline V gene has CDR1 SGHNT and CDR2 YENEEA. The CDR3: CASSPGTGRGVFMNTEAFF. The CDR3 nucleotides are TGTGCCAGCAGCCCAGGGACAGGGAGAGGGGTCTTCATGAACACTGAAGCTTTCTTT. The full variable domain, completed using reference TRBV11-3 and TRBJ1-1, is EAGVVQSPRYKIIEKKQPVAFWCNPISGHNTLYWYLQNLGQGPELLIRYENEEAVDDSQLPKDRFSAERLKGVDSTLKIQPAELGDSAVYLCASSPGTGRGVFMNTEAFFGQGTRLTVV.

The chain uses TRBV4-1 and TRBJ2-7, with 12 bases aligning to TRBD1. The CDR3 length is 17 residues. CDR1 and CDR2 from the germline V gene are MGHRA and YSYEKL. Losses at the gene ends were 3 bases for V and 2 bases for J; bases not matched to a gene: 8. CDR3: CASSHPGQGAGTYEQYF. The CDR3 region has the DNA TGCGCCAGCAGCCATCCGGGACAGGGGGCCGGGACCTACGAGCAGTACTTC.

The rearrangement joins TRBV27 to TRBJ1-2; 11 bases line up with TRBD1. This CDR3 is 18 amino acids long. Per the germline V gene, CDR1 is MNHEY and CDR2 is SMNVEV (reference sequence). Trimming took 5 bases from V and 6 from J; bases not matched to a gene: 17. The CDR3 sequence is CASSNLGQGARVGDGYTF. Here the CDR3 DNA reads TGTGCCAGCAGTAACCTAGGACAGGGGGCGAGAGTGGGAGATGGCTACACCTTC.

The rearrangement uses TRBV19 and TRBJ1-1; TRBD1 agrees at 10 bases. Unmatched junction bases numbered 8, after V lost 10 bases and J lost 3 bases. In germline, CDR1 is LNHDA, CDR2 SQIVND (reference sequence). This CDR3 has 14 amino acids. The DNA for the CDR3 is TGTGCCACCCATCCGGGACAGGGGTACACTGAAGCTTTCTTT. Protein: CATHPGQGYTEAFF.

The CDR3 nucleotides are TGTGCCAGCAGTTACGACAGGGGCGCCGAGTCCTACGAGCAGTACTTC. Residues: CASSYDRGAESYEQYF. V usage is TRBV28 and J usage is TRBJ2-7, with TRBD1 identical over 8 bases. Germline loops: CDR1 MDHEN, CDR2 SYDVKM. The CDR3 has 16 amino acids. V was clipped by 4 bases and J by 1 base; unmatched bases: 9.

The chain uses TRBV6-5 and TRBJ2-7; D remains unclear. This CDR3 contains 14 residues. The V and J ends lost 0 bases and 3 bases respectively, with 9 bases between them. Germline V gives CDR1 MNHEY, CDR2 SVGAGI. The CDR3 reads CASSYSGEHYEQYF. The CDR3 DNA is TGTGCCAGCAGTTACTCGGGTGAACACTACGAGCAGTACTTC.

This chain links TRBV4-3 with TRBJ1-1, with D unclear. With 1 base removed from V and 2 bases from J, the gap between germline ends came to 11 bases. Germline CDR1 LGHNA, CDR2 YSLEER. The CDR3 has 15 amino acids. The CDR3 protein is CASSQVGLDNTEAFF. The CDR3 DNA follows: TGCGCCAGCAGCCAAGTTGGTTTGGACAACACTGAAGCTTTCTTT.

The chain combines TRBV4-1 with TRBJ1-5; D perhaps matches TRBD1 (6 bases). Per the germline V gene, CDR1 is MGHRA and CDR2 is YSYEKL. This CDR3 has 14 residues. V was cut by 3 bases and J by 7 bases, with 13 bases left in between. The CDR3 DNA reads TGCGCCAGCAGCCACGTCTCAGGGGTGCAGCCCCAGCATTTT. This sequence encodes CASSHVSGVQPQHF.

This clone was detected a few times. J is TRBJ1-2 and V is TRBV6-5; TRBD1 is a possible D gene (6 bases). V was pared by 0 bases and J by 8 bases, with 19 bases between. Germline CDR1 reads MNHEY; CDR2 reads SVGAGI. The CDR3 is 16 amino acids. In DNA, the CDR3 is TGTGCCAGCAGTTACTCGGGGGCGGGGGCTGTTCTCGGCTACACCTTC. It specifies CASSYSGAGAVLGYTF.

The gene calls are TRBV6-1 and TRBJ1-2; tentatively, D is TRBD1 (6 bases). This CDR3 has 13 residues. The V gene's germline CDR1 is MNHNS and CDR2 SASEGT. V was trimmed by 6 bases and J by 4 bases, leaving 12 bases between them. The CDR3: CASRTGNSYGYTF. In nucleotides, the CDR3 is TGTGCCAGCAGAACAGGGAACTCCTATGGCTACACCTTC.

The V gene is TRBV10-3, the J gene TRBJ1-1, with D maybe TRBD1 (5 bases). Trimming removed 11 bases at V and 4 bases at J, with 17 bases between. The CDR3 is 13 residues long. The germline V gene has CDR1 ENHRY and CDR2 SYGVKD. Written as DNA, the CDR3 is TGTGCCGCACGGGGCGGGGTTTCCACTGAAGCTTTCTTT. Encoded protein: CAARGGVSTEAFF.

The V gene is TRBV6-1, the J gene TRBJ2-7; no definite D call. Germline CDR1 is MNHNS and CDR2 is SASEGT. Trimming left V 4 bases short and J 1 base short, with 11 bases between. The CDR3 is 14 amino acids. The CDR3 protein is CASSAGPLSYEQYF. In DNA, the CDR3 is TGTGCCAGCAGTGCCGGGCCGCTTTCCTACGAGCAGTACTTC.

Only one count was recorded for this clone. This chain uses TRBV7-8 with TRBJ2-2; the match to TRBD2 covers 13 bases. With 5 bases clipped from V and 5 bases from J, the junction kept 2 bases outside the gene matches. The length of the CDR3 is 15 residues. Germline V lookup: CDR1 SGHVS, CDR2 FQNEAQ. CDR3 sequence (DNA): TGTGCCAGCAGCAAGACTAGCGGGGGGACCGGGGAGCTGTTTTTT. It codes for CASSKTSGGTGELFF.

The CDR3 DNA follows: TGTGCCAGCAGCTTCTTAGGGACAGGGGCGTTAGATGAGCAGTTCTTC. This codes for CASSFLGTGALDEQFF. V usage is TRBV7-3 and J usage is TRBJ2-1, with TRBD1 matching over 10 bases. The CDR3 sequence is 16 residues long. The germline V gene encodes CDR1 SGHTA and CDR2 FQGTGA. V was clipped by 3 bases and J by 8 bases; unmatched bases: 10.

In this sample, this clone turned up a few times. The chain recombines TRBV18 with TRBJ1-2, with D maybe TRBD1 (5 bases). The CDR3 totals 13 residues. CDR1 is KGHSH and CDR2 is LQKENI in the germline V gene. V was pared by 5 bases and J by 4 bases, with 11 bases between. As DNA, the CDR3 is TGTGCCAGCTCAGCGACTGGGGGCTATGGCTACACCTTC. Translated: CASSATGGYGYTF.

CDR3 sequence: CASSLPIRSEEQFF. CDR3 bases: TGTGCCAGCAGCCTCCCAATACGATCCGAGGAGCAGTTCTTC. The chain is built from TRBV5-5 and TRBJ2-1; no firm D call. Germline V gene data show CDR1 as SGHKS and CDR2 as YYEKEE (reference sequence). The CDR3 totals 14 residues. With 4 bases removed from V and 10 bases from J, the gap between germline ends came to 18 bases.

This sequence joins TRBV6-6 and TRBJ1-2, with TRBD1 matching 10 bases. The CDR3 length is 14 residues. The V segment lost 2 bases and the J segment 5 bases; nucleotides outside the gene matches: 2. Germline V lookup: CDR1 MNHNY, CDR2 SVGAGI (reference sequence). CDR3 bases: TGTGCCAGCAGTTACGGGACAGGGGATTATGGCTACACCTTC. Translating it yields CASSYGTGDYGYTF.

This chain joins TRBV30 and TRBJ1-4; D is unclear. The germline V and J ends were trimmed by 5 bases and 6 bases, with 10 bases remaining between them. There are 12 residues in the CDR3. Looked up from germline, CDR1 is GTSNPN and CDR2 is SVGIG (reference sequence). The CDR3 coding sequence is TGTGCCTGGCCTACACTCTATGAAAAACTGTTTTTT. Translation gives CAWPTLYEKLFF. Variable domain in full (rest from reference TRBV30 and TRBJ1-4): SQTIHQWPATLVQPVGSPLSLECTVEGTSNPNLYWYRQAAGRGLQLLFYSVGIGQISSEVPQNLSASRPQDRQFILSSKKLLLSDSGFYLCAWPTLYEKLFFGSGTQLSVL.

J is TRBJ2-2 and V is TRBV7-3; unclear D gene. The CDR3 loop spans 12 amino acids. CDR1 is SGHTA, CDR2 FQGTGA, per germline. Trimming removed 4 bases from V and 7 bases from J, with 7 bases in between. The CDR3 nucleotides read TGTGCCAGCAGCTCCGGGTTCGGGGAGCTGTTTTTT. This sequence encodes CASSSGFGELFF.